What follows are 18 T cell receptor beta chains derived from one specimen sequenced in a study of blood T cell repertoires in COVID-19. Repertoires were generated with immunoSEQ multiplex PCR, while TCRdb's copy carries only in-frame clones and drops some. The data show about 130,000 clones, 84% seen once. Sequenced sample: peripheral blood. All receptors come from a woman aged 25 to 39 who had recovered from COVID-19.

CDR3 residues: CASSDRYTGLEQFF. The CDR3 nucleotides are TGTGCCAGCAGCGACAGATACACAGGGCTTGAGCAGTTCTTC. V gene TRBV9 combines with J gene TRBJ2-1, with a weak D call TRBD1 (6 bases). CDR1 is SGDLS and CDR2 is YYNGEE in the germline V gene. The CDR3 covers 14 residues. Trimming removed 3 bases from V and 9 bases from J, with 16 bases in between.

The genes are TRBV15 and TRBJ2-5; tentatively, D is TRBD1 (5 bases). V lost 0 bases, J lost 2 bases, and 7 bases lay in between. Germline values: CDR1 LNHNV, CDR2 YYDKDF (reference sequence). This CDR3 has 14 residues. This CDR3 is CATSREDTQETQYF. The CDR3 DNA is TGTGCCACCAGCAGAGAGGACACTCAAGAGACCCAGTACTTC.

The chain joins TRBV9 to TRBJ2-4; perhaps TRBD1 as D (6 bases). This CDR3 has 15 residues. The ends were cut back, 4 bases at V and 0 bases at J, with 11 bases in the middle. CDR1 is SGDLS and CDR2 is YYNGEE in the germline V gene. CDR3 region: CASSPDRKAKNIQYF. In nucleotides, the CDR3 is TGTGCCAGCAGCCCGGACAGAAAAGCCAAAAACATTCAGTACTTC.

The J gene is TRBJ1-6, the V gene TRBV14; perhaps TRBD1 as D (6 bases). The germline CDR1 and CDR2 sequences are SGHDN and FVKESK. The CDR3 length is 16 residues. Trimming shortened V by 2 bases and J by 5 bases, and 13 bases separated the two germline ends. The CDR3 is CASSQSYSGDNSPLHF. The CDR3 region has the DNA TGTGCCAGCAGCCAATCATATTCAGGGGATAATTCACCCCTCCACTTT.

The chain employs TRBV30 and TRBJ2-7, with D possibly TRBD1 on 5 matching bases. Germline assignment: CDR1 GTSNPN and CDR2 SVGIG (reference sequence). The CDR3 spans 12 residues. V was pared by 3 bases and J by 6 bases, with 12 bases between. In DNA form, the CDR3 reads TGTGCCTGGAGACCCCAGGGTACCGAGCAGTACTTC. Its translation: CAWRPQGTEQYF. The full variable domain, its missing parts supplied by reference TRBV30 and TRBJ2-7, is SQTIHQWPATLVQPVGSPLSLECTVEGTSNPNLYWYRQAAGRGLQLLFYSVGIGQISSEVPQNLSASRPQDRQFILSSKKLLLSDSGFYLCAWRPQGTEQYFGPGTRLTVT.

The chain links TRBV7-9 to TRBJ1-6; tentative D call: TRBD1 (5 bases). The CDR3 runs to 15 residues. CDR1 is SEHNR and CDR2 is FQNEAQ in the germline V gene (reference sequence). Trimming stripped 3 bases from V and 5 bases from J, with 11 bases between. For the CDR3, the DNA is TGTGCCAGCAGCTTGGACCAGGGAAATAATTCACCCCTCCACTTT. Protein product: CASSLDQGNNSPLHF.

V and J are TRBV4-1 and TRBJ2-7; tentative D call: TRBD2 (5 bases). Trimming shortened V by 6 bases and J by 5 bases, and 23 bases separated the two germline ends. CDR1 is MGHRA, CDR2 YSYEKL, per germline. This CDR3 has 16 residues. The CDR3 protein is CASSLFGFSVSDEQYF. The CDR3, as DNA: TGCGCCAGCAGTCTCTTCGGGTTTAGTGTTAGCGACGAGCAGTACTTC.

The chain carries TRBV27 and TRBJ1-2; a possible D gene is TRBD1 (5 bases). The CDR3 totals 18 residues. Trimming removed 5 bases from V and 7 bases from J, with 29 bases in between. Per the germline V gene, CDR1 is MNHEY and CDR2 is SMNVEV (reference sequence). Here the CDR3 DNA reads TGTGCCAGCAGTCCCAATAGGGGCGGGTTCCGGGGACTCAGTGGCTACACCTTC. Encoded protein: CASSPNRGGFRGLSGYTF.

The chain's CDR3 is CASSEGRGNYGYTF. The CDR3 region has the DNA TGTGCCAGCAGTGAAGGCAGGGGGAACTATGGCTACACCTTC. The chain carries TRBV6-1 and TRBJ1-2; 7 bases align to TRBD1. This CDR3 has 14 amino acids. Germline trimming cut 1 base from V and 2 bases from J; bases unmatched to any gene: 1. Germline loops: CDR1 MNHNS, CDR2 SASEGT.

In its sample, this clone was seen once. The chain couples TRBV6-5 to TRBJ1-2; 8 bases are a match to TRBD1. The germline CDR1 and CDR2 sequences are MNHEY and SVGAGI. The V segment lost 6 bases and the J segment 4 bases; nucleotides outside the gene matches: 7. CDR3 length: 14 amino acids. CDR3 region: CASSQGASAYGYTF. The CDR3 DNA reads TGTGCCAGCAGCCAGGGGGCATCGGCCTATGGCTACACCTTC.

In this sample, this clone turned up once. This CDR3 is CASRGQGPFYEQYF. CDR3 nucleotide sequence: TGTGCCAGCAGGGGACAGGGTCCGTTCTACGAGCAGTACTTC. The V gene is TRBV27, the J gene TRBJ2-7; 9 nucleotides match TRBD1. Trimming at V came to 6 bases and at J to 3 bases, leaving 6 bases not matched to a gene. In germline, CDR1 is MNHEY, CDR2 SMNVEV (reference sequence). The CDR3 consists of 14 residues.

The J gene is TRBJ2-3, the V gene TRBV10-3; 16 positions match TRBD2. From germline, CDR1 is ENHRY and CDR2 SYGVKD. V dropped 6 bases and J dropped 7; count of bases not matched to a gene: 7. The CDR3 has 16 amino acids. CDR3 loop: CAISPGLAGGNHTQYF. The CDR3 nucleotides read TGTGCCATCAGCCCGGGACTAGCGGGAGGGAACCATACGCAGTATTTT.

The chain uses TRBV7-9 and TRBJ2-7, with TRBD2 matching over 8 bases. This CDR3 has 13 amino acids. Trimming removed 7 bases from V and 5 bases from J; junction bases left unmatched: 7. CDR1 is SEHNR and CDR2 is FQNEAQ in the germline V gene (reference sequence). CDR3 in amino acids: CASTPSGRDEQYF. DNA for the CDR3: TGTGCCAGCACTCCGAGCGGGAGAGACGAGCAGTACTTC.

The chain uses TRBV7-9 and TRBJ2-3, with 8 nucleotides matching TRBD2. CDR3 length: 16 residues. Germline loops: CDR1 SEHNR, CDR2 FQNEAQ (reference sequence). V trimming: 5 bases; J trimming: 6 bases; junction bases outside the gene matches: 13. In DNA, the CDR3 is TGTGCCAGCAGCCAAGGACTAGCACCAACGGGTGATACGCAGTATTTT. As protein: CASSQGLAPTGDTQYF.

This clone has a handful of counts. The J gene is TRBJ2-7, the V gene TRBV19, with 7 bases that match TRBD1. V trimming: 4 bases; J trimming: 3 bases; junction bases outside the gene matches: 9. Germline V lookup: CDR1 LNHDA, CDR2 SQIVND (reference sequence). This CDR3 has 15 amino acids. The chain's CDR3 is CASSTGTDMDYEQYF. In DNA, the CDR3 is TGTGCCAGTAGTACCGGGACAGACATGGACTACGAGCAGTACTTC. Full variable domain (remainder filled in from reference TRBV19 and TRBJ2-7): DGGITQSPKYLFRKEGQNVTLSCEQNLNHDAMYWYRQDPGQGLRLIYYSQIVNDFQKGDIAEGYSVSREKKESFPLTVTSAQKNPTAFYLCASSTGTDMDYEQYFGPGTRLTVT.

This clone was seen just once. V gene TRBV27 combines with J gene TRBJ2-3, with D maybe TRBD2 (5 bases). The CDR3 consists of 15 residues. Looked up from germline, CDR1 is MNHEY and CDR2 is SMNVEV (reference sequence). Between the trimmed V and J ends, which lost 1 base and 2 bases, there was a span of 10 bases. CDR3 bases: TGTGCCAGCAGTTTATTTCGCGGGCCCACAGATACGCAGTATTTT. It encodes CASSLFRGPTDTQYF.

J is TRBJ1-6 and V is TRBV4-1; weak D call: TRBD1 (6 bases). V lost 2 bases to trimming and J lost 14 bases, with 19 bases between them. The CDR3 runs to 15 residues. The germline CDR1 and CDR2 sequences are MGHRA and YSYEKL. Here the CDR3 DNA reads TGCGCCAGCAGCCAACCCGGGACACGATTAAAGGCCCTCCACTTT. Residues: CASSQPGTRLKALHF.

The chain carries TRBV10-3 and TRBJ2-3, with D possibly TRBD2 on 5 matching bases. This CDR3 is 15 amino acids long. V lost 2 bases and J lost 2, with 11 bases in between. Germline V gives CDR1 ENHRY, CDR2 SYGVKD. The chain's CDR3 is CAISEDGSHTDTQYF. The CDR3 DNA reads TGTGCCATCAGTGAGGATGGGAGCCACACAGATACGCAGTATTTT.